This entry concerns a single TCR beta chain. This clonotype was recorded many times. Its antigen is unknown. No qualities accompany the bases; no much larger clone lies one base away. This sample stems from a study of T cells in Graves' hyperthyroidism and ophthalmopathy (dated by TCRdb to between 2018 and 2020). With regard to the full study: Peripheral blood was sampled at the time of initial diagnosis, prior to any treatment. To identify TCR V-J signatures that set the groups apart, the researchers used a discovery cohort of 100 patients, made up of 43 with Graves' ophthalmopathy and around 58 with stable Graves' hyperthyroidism. Whether ophthalmopathy could be predicted prospectively was tested in an independent validation cohort made up of roughly 19 hyperthyroidism patients plus 17 patients who later progressed to ophthalmopathy. The roughly 91 discovery patients were randomly divided into training and test sets at a 7:3 ratio. Thyroid tissue and blood T-cell repertoires from several Graves' hyperthyroidism patients were also compared in the study. After blood sampling, hyperthyroidism patients were treated with methimazole at a starting dose of 30 mg daily, and ophthalmopathy patients were treated with high-dose intravenous methylprednisolone. According to the paper, TCR Vbeta CDR3 sequencing was carried out on around 140 peripheral blood samples, which came from approximately 43 ophthalmopathy, under 80 hyperthyroidism and about 17 progressor patients. The paper's findings and limits, for the study overall: Blood samples also contained most of the expanded thyroid clonotypes (frequency above 0.001), which suggests that blood repertoires may reflect thyroid immune responses. During validation, the model predicted progression to ophthalmopathy a median of approximately six months ahead of onset, with more than 55% sensitivity and roughly 72% specificity. No statistical method was used to fix the sample size in advance, and group allocation was not hidden from the investigators. In cross-validation, a model built on a 13 V-J signature told ophthalmopathy apart from stable hyperthyroidism with 87.88% sensitivity and about 81% specificity, and in testing the same model reached 80%/75%.

Amplification of TCR beta CDR3 regions was carried out from RNA transcripts. The TCR CDR3 was subjected to a first round of RT-PCR using the HTBI primer set and the Qiagen OneStep RT-PCR kit. Libraries were constructed in a second round of multiplex PCR, after which size selection and purification were performed. Paired-end sequencing of the libraries was performed with 100 bp reads on an Illumina HiSeq2000. The published analysis was carried out like this. SOAPnuke was used to process the raw data, with reads discarded if the reads contained adapters or uncalled bases, had a mean Phred below 15, or lacked an exact constant-primer or identifier match. High-quality paired reads were merged using COPE v1.2.5, and each unique nucleotide sequence was defined as a clonotype. MiTCR v1.1 was used to align clonotypes to the IMGT TRBV, TRBD and TRBJ reference segments. The analysis included only V-J combinations with a frequency above 0.0001, which together covered roughly 99% of the repertoires. A TCS score was defined as the ratio of F50 (clonal expansion) to E x V (chaos), with BLOSUM62-based TCRdist applied between CDR3 peptides within each V-J. Welch's t-statistics and random forest reduced around 510 V-J features to about 13, which were used in a naive Bayes classifier (R e1071). The Morisita-Horn index was used to measure how similar the thyroid and blood repertoires were. The raw public reads went through TCRdb reprocessing: fastp at Q25, MiXCR clone calling, in-frame beta chains kept. Entries are consolidated by CDR3 protein sequence, retaining the most common genes and DNA. The V and J calls were not made by the authors but by TCRdb's processing. Within this sample are hundreds of thousands of distinct CDR3 sequences, with approximately 14% of them counted one time only. Around 4.5% of the sample lies in the top ten.

The germline V end is reduced by 6 bases and the J end by 1 base; junction bases left unmatched: 6. Per the germline V gene, ENHRY is the CDR1 and SYGVKD is the CDR2. Measured from the cysteine to the phenylalanine, the CDR3 is 14 residues long. Only the CDR3 DNA is retained, 42 bases long and in frame from the first base. In the ophthalmopathy patients, disease was moderately to severely active, with a Clinical Activity Score of 3 or more, a NOSPECS grade of 4 or more, and a duration of less than 3 months. The study excluded patients with uncontrolled infections, other autoimmune diseases, pregnancy or lactation. Clinical symptoms, serum thyroxine and TRAb, thyroid ultrasound, and orbital computed tomography formed the basis for the diagnoses. PBMCs were separated from roughly 9.3 ml of fresh peripheral blood using Ficoll-Paque density gradient centrifugation. Total RNA was extracted using Trizol reagent, and RNA quality was assessed on an Agilent 2100 Bioanalyzer.

The sequence derives from a woman in her thirties or forties with Graves' ophthalmopathy. Sample: blood. The chain is assembled from TRBV10-3 and TRBJ2-7, with TRBD1 identical over 7 junction bases. The bases are TGTGCCATCAGAGGACAGGCCGGGTCCTACGAGCAGTACTTC. Its protein reads: CAIRGQAGSYEQYF.